This record covers a single T cell receptor beta chain. Its target is unknown. The junction departs from germline at one end; a sequencing error may be responsible. The sample comes from a study of Graves' ophthalmopathy and Graves' hyperthyroidism. Whole-study results and caveats: Among expanded thyroid clonotypes above 0.001 frequency, most also occurred in blood.

Amplification from RNA transcripts yielded the TCR beta CDR3 regions. After a first-round RT-PCR with HTBI primers, a second-round multiplex PCR was run. TCRdb reanalysed the multiplex PCR reads using MiXCR and keeps one entry per CDR3 protein. The sample holds more than 1,000,000 distinct CDR3 sequences, about 36% seen once. This CDR3 has 13 residues. Germline CDR1 and CDR2: MNHEY and SVGAGI. Source material: peripheral blood or thyroid tissue (not recorded which). The gene calls are TRBV6-5 and TRBJ1-2, with D uncertain. The origin of this receptor is an adult man with Graves' hyperthyroidism. CDR3 sequence reads: CASGYRPNYGYTF. The DNA for the CDR3 is TGTGCCAGCGGTTATCGCCCAAACTATGGCTACACCTTC.